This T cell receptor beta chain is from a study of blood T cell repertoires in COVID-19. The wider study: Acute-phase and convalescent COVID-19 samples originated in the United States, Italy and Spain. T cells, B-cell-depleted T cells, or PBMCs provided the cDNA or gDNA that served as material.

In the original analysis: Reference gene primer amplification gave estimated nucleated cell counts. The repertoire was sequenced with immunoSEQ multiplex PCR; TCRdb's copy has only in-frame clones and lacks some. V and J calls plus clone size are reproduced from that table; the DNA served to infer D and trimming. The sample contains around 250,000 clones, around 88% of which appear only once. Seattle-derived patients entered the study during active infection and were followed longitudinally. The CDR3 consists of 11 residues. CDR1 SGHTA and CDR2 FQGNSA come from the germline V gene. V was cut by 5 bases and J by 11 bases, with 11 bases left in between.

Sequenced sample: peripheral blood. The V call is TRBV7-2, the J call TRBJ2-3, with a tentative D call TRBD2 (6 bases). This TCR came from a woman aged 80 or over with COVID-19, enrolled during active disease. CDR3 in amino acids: CASSLPGVQYF. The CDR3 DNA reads TGTGCCAGCAGCCTACCGGGGGTGCAGTATTTT. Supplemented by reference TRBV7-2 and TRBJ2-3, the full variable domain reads GAGVSQSPSNKVTEKGKDVELRCDPISGHTALYWYRQSLGQGLEFLIYFQGNSAPDKSGLPSDRFSAERTGGSVSTLTIQRTQQEDSAVYLCASSLPGVQYFGPGTRLTVL.